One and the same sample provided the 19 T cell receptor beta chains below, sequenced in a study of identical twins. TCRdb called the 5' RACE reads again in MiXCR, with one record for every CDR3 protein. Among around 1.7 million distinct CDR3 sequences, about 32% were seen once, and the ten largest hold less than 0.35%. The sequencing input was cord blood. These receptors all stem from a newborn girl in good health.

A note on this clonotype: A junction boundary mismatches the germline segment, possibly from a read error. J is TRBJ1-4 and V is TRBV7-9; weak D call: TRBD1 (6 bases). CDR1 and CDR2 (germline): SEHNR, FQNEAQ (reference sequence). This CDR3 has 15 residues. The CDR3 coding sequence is TGTGCCAGCAACTTAGAGCTCGGACAGAATGAAAAACTGTTTTTT. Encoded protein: CASNLELGQNEKLFF.

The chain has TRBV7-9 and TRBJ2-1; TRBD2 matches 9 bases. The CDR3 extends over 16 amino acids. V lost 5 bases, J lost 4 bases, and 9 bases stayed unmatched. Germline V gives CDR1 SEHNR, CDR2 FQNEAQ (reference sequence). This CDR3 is CASSRPTSGQYNEQFF. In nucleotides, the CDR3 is TGTGCCAGCAGCCGCCCTACTAGCGGGCAGTACAATGAGCAGTTCTTC.

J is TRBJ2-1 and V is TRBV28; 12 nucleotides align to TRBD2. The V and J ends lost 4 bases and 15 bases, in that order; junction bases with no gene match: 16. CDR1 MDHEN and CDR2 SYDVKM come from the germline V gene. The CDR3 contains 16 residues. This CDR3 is CASSSRTSGTSTKGFF. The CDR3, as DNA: TGTGCCAGCAGTTCACGGACTAGCGGGACCTCGACTAAGGGGTTCTTC.

The CDR3 bases are TGTGCCAGCAGTGATACTAGCGGGGGCCCGAACACCGGGGAGCTGTTTTTT. Translating gives CASSDTSGGPNTGELFF. The V call is TRBV2, the J call TRBJ2-2; 11 bases map to TRBD2. The CDR3 covers 17 residues. The ends lost 3 bases at V and 0 bases at J; junction bases unmatched: 3. The germline V gene encodes CDR1 SNHLY and CDR2 FYNNEI.

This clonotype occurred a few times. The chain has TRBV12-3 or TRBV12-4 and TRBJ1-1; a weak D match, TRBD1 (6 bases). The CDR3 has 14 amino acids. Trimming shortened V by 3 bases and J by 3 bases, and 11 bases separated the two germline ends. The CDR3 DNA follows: TGTGCCAGCAGTTTCGGGGGCGGGGACACTGAAGCTTTCTTT. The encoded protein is CASSFGGGDTEAFF.

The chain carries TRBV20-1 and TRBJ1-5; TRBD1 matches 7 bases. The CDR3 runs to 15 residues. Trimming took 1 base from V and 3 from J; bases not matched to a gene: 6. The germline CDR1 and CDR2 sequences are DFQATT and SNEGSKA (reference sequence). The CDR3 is CSARADRVPNQPQHF. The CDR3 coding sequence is TGCAGTGCTAGAGCCGACAGGGTACCCAATCAGCCCCAGCATTTT.

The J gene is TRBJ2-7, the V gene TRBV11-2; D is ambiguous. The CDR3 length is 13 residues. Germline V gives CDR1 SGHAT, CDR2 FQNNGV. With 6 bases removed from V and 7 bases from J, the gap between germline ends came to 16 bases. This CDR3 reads CASRSGYRNEQYF. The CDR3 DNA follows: TGTGCCAGCAGATCCGGGTATCGGAATGAGCAGTACTTC. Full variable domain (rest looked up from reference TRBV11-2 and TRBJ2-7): EAGVAQSPRYKIIEKRQSVAFWCNPISGHATLYWYQQILGQGPKLLIQFQNNGVVDDSQLPKDRFSAERLKGVDSTLKIQPAKLEDSAVYLCASRSGYRNEQYFGPGTRLTVT.

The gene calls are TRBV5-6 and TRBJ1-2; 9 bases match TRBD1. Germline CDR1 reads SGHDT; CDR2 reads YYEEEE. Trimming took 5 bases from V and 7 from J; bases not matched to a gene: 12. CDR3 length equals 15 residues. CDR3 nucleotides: TGTGCCAGCAGGGAAACGATACAGGGGGCTGGTGGCTACACCTTC. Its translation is CASRETIQGAGGYTF.

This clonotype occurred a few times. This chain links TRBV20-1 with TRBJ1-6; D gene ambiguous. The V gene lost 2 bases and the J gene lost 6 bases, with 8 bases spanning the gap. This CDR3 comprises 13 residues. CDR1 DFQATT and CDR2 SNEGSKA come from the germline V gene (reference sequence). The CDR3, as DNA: TGCAGTGCTAGAATCACGGCTAATTCACCCCTCCACTTT. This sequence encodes CSARITANSPLHF.

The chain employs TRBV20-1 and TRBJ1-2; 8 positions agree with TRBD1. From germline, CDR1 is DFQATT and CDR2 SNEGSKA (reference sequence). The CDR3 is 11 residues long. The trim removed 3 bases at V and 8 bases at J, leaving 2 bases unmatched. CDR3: CSASGQGGYTF. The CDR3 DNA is TGCAGTGCTAGTGGACAGGGCGGCTACACCTTC.

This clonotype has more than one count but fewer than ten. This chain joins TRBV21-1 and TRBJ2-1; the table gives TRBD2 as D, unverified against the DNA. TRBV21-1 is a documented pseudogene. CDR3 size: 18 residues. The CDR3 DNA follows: TGTGCCAGCAGCAAAGTCGGACTAGCGGGTATATCCTACAATGAGCAGTTCTTC. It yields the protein CASSKVGLAGISYNEQFF.

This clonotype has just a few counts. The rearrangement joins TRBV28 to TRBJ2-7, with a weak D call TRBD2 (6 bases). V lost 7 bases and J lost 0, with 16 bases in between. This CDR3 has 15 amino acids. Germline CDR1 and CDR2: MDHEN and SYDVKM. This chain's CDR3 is CASKVAVGDSYEQYF. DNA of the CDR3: TGTGCCAGCAAAGTAGCGGTGGGGGACTCCTACGAGCAGTACTTC. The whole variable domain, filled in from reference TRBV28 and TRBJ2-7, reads DVKVTQSSRYLVKRTGEKVFLECVQDMDHENMFWYRQDPGLGLRLIYFSYDVKMKEKGDIPEGYSVSREKKERFSLILESASTNQTSMYLCASKVAVGDSYEQYFGPGTRLTVT.

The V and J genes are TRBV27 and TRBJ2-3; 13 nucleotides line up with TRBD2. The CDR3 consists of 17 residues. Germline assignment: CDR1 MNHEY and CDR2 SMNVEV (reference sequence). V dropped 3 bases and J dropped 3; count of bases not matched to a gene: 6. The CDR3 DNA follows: TGTGCCAGCAGTTTTCACCCACTAGCGGGAGGGACAGATACGCAGTATTTT. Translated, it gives CASSFHPLAGGTDTQYF.

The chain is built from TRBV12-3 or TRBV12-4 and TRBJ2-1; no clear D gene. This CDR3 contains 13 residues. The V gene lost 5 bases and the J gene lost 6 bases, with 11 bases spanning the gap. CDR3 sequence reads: CASSPLRINEQFF. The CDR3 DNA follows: TGTGCCAGCAGTCCCTTAAGGATCAATGAGCAGTTCTTC.

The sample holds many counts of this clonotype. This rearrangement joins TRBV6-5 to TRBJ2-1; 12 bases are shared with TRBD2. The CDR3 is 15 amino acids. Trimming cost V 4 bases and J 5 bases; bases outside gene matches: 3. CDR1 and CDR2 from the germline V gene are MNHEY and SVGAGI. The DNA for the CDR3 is TGTGCCAGCAGTTCTAGCGGGAGGGCCGACAATGAGCAGTTCTTC. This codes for CASSSSGRADNEQFF.

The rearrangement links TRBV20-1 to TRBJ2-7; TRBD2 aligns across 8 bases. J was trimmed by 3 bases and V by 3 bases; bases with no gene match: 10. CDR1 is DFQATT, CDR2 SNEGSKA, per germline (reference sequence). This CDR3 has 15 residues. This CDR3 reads CSARVRGLVLYEQYF. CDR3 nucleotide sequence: TGCAGTGCTAGGGTGAGGGGACTAGTGCTCTACGAGCAGTACTTC.

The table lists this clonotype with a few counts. CDR3 residues: CASSQLGEGQLGTQYF. The CDR3, as DNA: TGTGCCAGCAGCCAATTGGGGGAGGGCCAATTGGGGACCCAGTACTTC. This rearrangement joins TRBV28 to TRBJ2-5; TRBD2 aligns across 7 bases. This CDR3 contains 16 residues. V gave up 6 bases and J gave up 7 bases; unmatched junction bases: 17. Germline assignment: CDR1 MDHEN and CDR2 SYDVKM.

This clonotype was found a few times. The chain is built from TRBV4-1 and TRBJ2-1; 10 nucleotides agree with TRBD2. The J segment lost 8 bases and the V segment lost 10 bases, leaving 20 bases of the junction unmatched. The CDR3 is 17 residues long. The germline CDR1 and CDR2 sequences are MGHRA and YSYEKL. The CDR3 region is CATGLSKSGRGIDEQFF. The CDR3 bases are TGCGCCACCGGCCTGTCTAAAAGCGGGAGGGGGATCGATGAGCAGTTCTTC.

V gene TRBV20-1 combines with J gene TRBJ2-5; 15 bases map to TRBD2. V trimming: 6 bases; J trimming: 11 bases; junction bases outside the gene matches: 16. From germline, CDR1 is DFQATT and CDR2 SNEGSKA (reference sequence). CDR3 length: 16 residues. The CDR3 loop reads CSAPGLAGGPYNEQYF. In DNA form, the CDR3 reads TGCAGTGCCCCAGGACTAGCGGGGGGGCCCTACAATGAGCAGTACTTC.